This T cell receptor beta chain was sequenced for a study of regulatory T cells in long-lasting Graves disease. Study observations and caveats: Persistent disease was associated with favored TRBV28 usage and with favored use of TRBJ1-2 and TRBJ2-5.

This clonotype showed up many times. What it recognizes is unknown. The authors built TCR beta libraries using iRepertoire HTBI primers and Arm-PCR of CDR3 regions. One entry per CDR3 protein results from TCRdb running MiXCR on the multiplex PCR reads. The repertoire holds some 400,000 distinct CDR3 sequences, with 14% to 15% as singletons. Time point meaning: newly diagnosed GD, antithyroid drugs for less than 3 months. Extracted PBMC RNA gave rise to the TCR library. The EDTA tubes were filled with roughly 10 milliliters of drawn peripheral blood. The V and J ends lost 8 bases and 5 bases respectively, with 12 bases between them. The CDR3 is 12 residues long. The V gene's germline CDR1 is PRHDT and CDR2 FYEKMQ (reference sequence). This sample was also put to use in a study of T cells in Graves' hyperthyroidism and ophthalmopathy. Turning to that study: A model using 13 V-J features told ophthalmopathy apart from stable hyperthyroidism.

This receptor was taken from a woman aged 30 to 39 with Graves disease. The sequencing here drew on peripheral blood mononuclear cells (PBMCs), taken at new diagnosis, from a patient treated with antithyroid drugs. V gene TRBV13 combines with J gene TRBJ2-5; D may be TRBD2 (6 bases). The CDR3 loop reads CASGDGGETQYF. For the CDR3, the DNA is TGTGCCAGCGGGGACGGAGGGGAGACCCAGTACTTC.